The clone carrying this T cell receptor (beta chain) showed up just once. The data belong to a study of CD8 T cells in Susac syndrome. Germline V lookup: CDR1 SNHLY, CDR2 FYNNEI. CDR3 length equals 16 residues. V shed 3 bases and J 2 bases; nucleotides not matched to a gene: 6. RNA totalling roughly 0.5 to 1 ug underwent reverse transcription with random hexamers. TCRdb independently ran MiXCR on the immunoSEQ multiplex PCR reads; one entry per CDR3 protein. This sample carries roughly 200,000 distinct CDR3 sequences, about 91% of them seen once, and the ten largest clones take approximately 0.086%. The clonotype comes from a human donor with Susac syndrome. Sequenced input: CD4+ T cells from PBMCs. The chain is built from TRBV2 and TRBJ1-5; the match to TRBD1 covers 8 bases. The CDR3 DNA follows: TGTGCCAGCAGTGACCGGACAGGGTACGGCAATCAGCCCCAGCATTTT. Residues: CASSDRTGYGNQPQHF.